Below are 31 T cell receptor beta chains sequenced from a single sample in a study of blood T cells in healthy people across ages. Sample-barcoded 5' priming and a J-beta primer mix drove a second PCR of 7 to 11 cycles. MiXCR, run by TCRdb on the 5' RACE reads, gives a single entry per CDR3 protein. The data hold about 750,000 distinct CDR3 sequences, with roughly 50% observed a single time. The sample consisted of blood. These receptors were taken from a man at least 80 years old in good health.

The V call is TRBV3-1, the J call TRBJ2-1, with 13 bases lining up with TRBD2. The V and J ends lost 1 base and 7 bases, in that order; junction bases with no gene match: 10. This CDR3 is 18 amino acids long. Per germline, CDR1 LGHDT and CDR2 YNNKEL (reference sequence). The CDR3 DNA reads TGTGCCAGCAGCCAAGTTTTTACGGGACTAGCGGGGAAAAATGAGCAGTTCTTC. This translates into CASSQVFTGLAGKNEQFF.

DNA of the CDR3: TGCGCCAGCAGCTTGTTGGCTAGCGGGAGTGGTGAGCAGTTCTTC. It codes for CASSLLASGSGEQFF. This chain uses TRBV5-1 with TRBJ2-1; the match to TRBD2 covers 10 bases. The trim removed 1 base at V and 9 bases at J, leaving 7 bases unmatched. The CDR3 length is 15 residues. In germline, CDR1 is SGHRS, CDR2 YFSETQ.

The chain couples TRBV6-1 to TRBJ2-4; a weak D match, TRBD1 (6 bases). Deletions cut 6 bases from V and 11 bases from J, with 20 bases between. Germline V gives CDR1 MNHNS, CDR2 SASEGT. The CDR3 runs 14 residues. The CDR3 sequence: CASRSDRLHTVQYF. The CDR3 nucleotides are TGTGCCAGCAGGAGTGACAGGCTCCATACGGTTCAGTACTTC.

This chain links TRBV12-5 with TRBJ2-2; 10 bases match TRBD1. The germline V gene has CDR1 LGHNT and CDR2 FRNRAP. V shed 1 base and J 5 bases; nucleotides not matched to a gene: 7. The CDR3 runs to 17 residues. The CDR3 DNA sequence: TGTGCTAGTGGTTTGGACCCGGGACAGGGGCAAACCGGGGAGCTGTTTTTT. Encoded protein: CASGLDPGQGQTGELFF.

The V call is TRBV27, the J call TRBJ2-1, with 12 nucleotides matching TRBD2. The ends lost 4 bases at V and 0 bases at J; junction bases unmatched: 7. The CDR3 totals 18 residues. The germline gives CDR1 MNHEY, CDR2 SMNVEV (reference sequence). The CDR3 protein is CASSSRTSGISSYNEQFF. CDR3 DNA: TGTGCCAGCAGTTCACGGACTAGCGGGATCAGCTCCTACAATGAGCAGTTCTTC.

The chain recombines TRBV28 with TRBJ2-7; no reliable D call. This CDR3 is built from 13 residues. V gave up 2 bases and J gave up 3 bases, with 8 bases separating them. Germline CDR1 and CDR2: MDHEN and SYDVKM. The CDR3 nucleotides read TGTGCCAGCAGTTTAGACTGGCTCTACGAGCAGTACTTC. This gives the protein CASSLDWLYEQYF.

This clonotype turned up a few times. The chain is built from TRBV20-1 and TRBJ2-5; D gene unclear. Trimming took 0 bases from V and 4 from J, leaving 12 bases between them. Germline CDR1 and CDR2: DFQATT and SNEGSKA (reference sequence). This CDR3 region has 14 residues. The CDR3 nucleotides read TGCAGTGCTAGAGATGCCCCCCTCCCAGAGACCCAGTACTTC. This gives the protein CSARDAPLPETQYF.

The rearrangement uses TRBV6-2 or TRBV6-3 and TRBJ2-5; TRBD2 agrees at 8 bases. The CDR3 runs to 17 residues. With V trimmed by 0 bases and J by 1 base, 7 bases remained unmatched. Per germline, CDR1 MNHEY and CDR2 SVGEGT. In DNA, the CDR3 is TGTGCCAGCAGTTACTCGGGGCTAGCGGGTCTCCAAGAGACCCAGTACTTC. This gives the protein CASSYSGLAGLQETQYF.

The V and J genes are TRBV2 and TRBJ2-3; D might be TRBD2 (5 bases). The CDR3 sequence is 14 residues long. Germline V lookup: CDR1 SNHLY, CDR2 FYNNEI. V gave up 8 bases and J gave up 4 bases, with 16 bases separating them. The CDR3, as DNA: TGTGCCAGCGGCCGGGAATCCTTCGCAGATACGCAGTATTTT. This codes for CASGRESFADTQYF.

J is TRBJ1-2 and V is TRBV27, with unresolved D. The V end lost 1 base, the J end lost 9 bases, and 9 bases lay between the germline ends. CDR3 length equals 12 residues. In germline, CDR1 is MNHEY, CDR2 SMNVEV (reference sequence). The CDR3 region is CASSLYSFRYTF. CDR3 in DNA: TGTGCCAGCAGTTTATATTCCTTTCGCTACACCTTC.

This clonotype has only one observation. This sequence joins TRBV12-5 and TRBJ2-5; D uncertain. The germline CDR1 and CDR2 sequences are LGHNT and FRNRAP. V shed 9 bases and J shed 4 bases, with 15 bases lying between them. The CDR3 contains 13 residues. This CDR3 reads CARGARGGETQYF. DNA of the CDR3: TGTGCTAGGGGTGCCCGTGGTGGAGAGACCCAGTACTTC.

The chain links TRBV2 to TRBJ1-4; no clear D gene. V lost 7 bases, J lost 0 bases, and 6 bases lay in between. From germline, CDR1 is SNHLY and CDR2 FYNNEI. The CDR3 has 13 amino acids. The CDR3 region has the DNA TGTGCCAGCAACGGAGCAACTAATGAAAAACTGTTTTTT. This encodes CASNGATNEKLFF.

This clonotype was found a few times. The chain links TRBV10-3 to TRBJ2-6, with D hard to call. Germline V gene sequence: CDR1 ENHRY, CDR2 SYGVKD. This CDR3 is 15 amino acids long. The germline V and J ends were trimmed by 4 bases and 0 bases, with 7 bases remaining between them. CDR3 protein: CAISAPSSGANVLTF. CDR3 DNA: TGTGCCATCAGTGCTCCCAGCTCTGGGGCCAACGTCCTGACTTTC.

This clonotype has only one observation. The V call is TRBV2, the J call TRBJ1-4, with a weak D call TRBD1 (5 bases). V was shortened by 4 bases and J by 4 bases, with 16 bases between the two germline ends. This CDR3 is 16 amino acids long. Germline V gives CDR1 SNHLY, CDR2 FYNNEI. The chain's CDR3 is CASSARAGEHNEKLFF. The CDR3 DNA is TGTGCCAGCAGTGCCCGAGCGGGGGAACATAATGAAAAACTGTTTTTT. The full variable domain, completed using reference TRBV2 and TRBJ1-4, is EPEVTQTPSHQVTQMGQEVILRCVPISNHLYFYWYRQILGQKVEFLVSFYNNEISEKSEIFDDQFSVERPDGSNFTLKIRSTKLEDSAMYFCASSARAGEHNEKLFFGSGTQLSVL.

The rearrangement links TRBV28 to TRBJ2-1, with D unclear. V was cut by 2 bases and J by 10 bases, with 15 bases left in between. The CDR3 extends over 14 amino acids. Germline CDR1 MDHEN, CDR2 SYDVKM. DNA of the CDR3: TGTGCCAGCAGTTTAGGGCCTCTTCAGGTGGAGCAGTTCTTC. Protein: CASSLGPLQVEQFF.

The chain combines TRBV29-1 with TRBJ2-5; TRBD1 agrees at 7 bases. Germline V gene lookup returns CDR1 SQVTM and CDR2 ANQGSEA. J lost 0 bases, V lost 3 bases, and 4 bases had no gene match. This CDR3 contains 14 residues. The CDR3 here is CSVEGTAYQETQYF. In nucleotides, the CDR3 is TGCAGCGTTGAGGGGACAGCCTACCAAGAGACCCAGTACTTC.

V and J are TRBV6-2 or TRBV6-3 and TRBJ2-3; 8 nucleotides agree with TRBD2. Trimming at V came to 6 bases and at J to 2 bases, leaving 7 bases not matched to a gene. The CDR3 loop spans 15 amino acids. Germline V CDR1 and CDR2: MNHEY, SVGEGT. CDR3 DNA sequence: TGTGCCAGCAGGCAAGCGGGAGCTCACACAGATACGCAGTATTTT. It yields the protein CASRQAGAHTDTQYF.

The chain carries TRBV21-1 and TRBJ2-7; whether TRBD2, the table's D call, matches the DNA was not checked. TRBV21-1 is labeled a pseudogene. The length of the CDR3 is 16 residues. The CDR3 reads CASSIVPGLADYEQYF. Here the CDR3 DNA reads TGTGCCAGCAGCATAGTACCGGGACTAGCGGACTACGAGCAGTACTTC.

The CDR3 coding sequence is TGTGCCAGCTCACCACAACTCCAGGGGGCGGCTGGGGCCAACGTCCTGACTTTC. Translating gives CASSPQLQGAAGANVLTF. The V call is TRBV18, the J call TRBJ2-6, with 8 bases identical to TRBD1. The CDR3 consists of 18 residues. The germline gives CDR1 KGHSH, CDR2 LQKENI. With 1 base clipped from V and 2 bases from J, the junction kept 7 bases outside the gene matches.

This clonotype was observed a few times. J is TRBJ2-3 and V is TRBV5-1, with D unresolved. The CDR3 length is 14 residues. With 0 bases removed from V and 0 bases from J, the gap between germline ends came to 5 bases. CDR1 is SGHRS, CDR2 YFSETQ, per germline. CDR3 nucleotides: TGCGCCAGCAGCTTGGTGGCTAGCACAGATACGCAGTATTTT. Its translation is CASSLVASTDTQYF.

The chain is built from TRBV20-1 and TRBJ2-7, with TRBD1 identical over 8 bases. CDR3 size: 18 residues. The germline V gene encodes CDR1 DFQATT and CDR2 SNEGSKA (reference sequence). V dropped 5 bases and J dropped 2; count of bases not matched to a gene: 20. CDR3 loop: CSALPTGTGHYPTYEQYF. The CDR3 region has the DNA TGCAGTGCTCTGCCAACCGGGACAGGCCATTACCCAACCTACGAGCAGTACTTC.

V is TRBV6-2 or TRBV6-3 and J is TRBJ2-5, with TRBD2 identical over 13 bases. V gave up 6 bases and J gave up 6 bases; unmatched junction bases: 7. CDR1 MNHEY and CDR2 SVGEGT come from the germline V gene. The CDR3 loop spans 15 amino acids. The CDR3 bases are TGTGCCAGCAGCAGGACTAGCGGGAGTACGAAGACCCAGTACTTC. Its translation: CASSRTSGSTKTQYF.

This clonotype was detected many times. The CDR3 DNA sequence: TGTGCCAGCAGCCTAATCGACAGAGGCGAGCAGTACTTC. Its protein is CASSLIDRGEQYF. This chain uses TRBV12-3 or TRBV12-4 with TRBJ2-7, with D perhaps TRBD1 (5 bases). The V end was cut by 6 bases, the J end by 6 bases, with 15 bases between. The CDR3 runs to 13 residues.

The chain recombines TRBV5-1 with TRBJ1-2; TRBD1 matches 7 bases. This CDR3 region has 14 residues. Trimming at V came to 6 bases and at J to 2 bases, leaving 7 bases not matched to a gene. CDR1 is SGHRS and CDR2 is YFSETQ in the germline V gene. The CDR3 sequence is CASNGAGGNYGYTF. The CDR3 region has the DNA TGCGCCAGCAACGGTGCAGGGGGAAACTATGGCTACACCTTC.

This clonotype was picked up a small number of times. V is TRBV5-1 and J is TRBJ2-7; no firm D call. The CDR3 extends over 12 amino acids. CDR1 and CDR2 (germline): SGHRS, YFSETQ. The V gene lost 4 bases and the J gene lost 7 bases, with 12 bases spanning the gap. CDR3: CASSEPQGEQYF. CDR3 bases: TGCGCCAGCAGCGAGCCCCAAGGAGAGCAGTACTTC.

This chain uses TRBV6-1 with TRBJ2-2; possibly TRBD2 for D (6 bases). CDR1 and CDR2 (germline): MNHNS, SASEGT. V was clipped by 8 bases and J by 2 bases, with 15 bases between them. There are 15 residues in the CDR3. As DNA, the CDR3 is TGTGCCAGCGGAAGACGCGGGGTTAACACCGGGGAGCTGTTTTTT. Translating it yields CASGRRGVNTGELFF.

The chain couples TRBV7-2 to TRBJ2-3; 7 nucleotides align to TRBD1. After removal of 4 bases from V and 3 bases from J, the junction contained 10 bases not matched to a gene. This CDR3 has 16 residues. Germline lookup yields CDR1 SGHTA and CDR2 FQGNSA. In DNA form, the CDR3 reads TGTGCCAGCAGCTCGCTAGGGACAGTTCCGACAGATACGCAGTATTTT. Its protein is CASSSLGTVPTDTQYF.

This clonotype was picked up a small number of times. The chain recombines TRBV20-1 with TRBJ2-7; D is ambiguous. The CDR3 length is 14 residues. Looked up from germline, CDR1 is DFQATT and CDR2 is SNEGSKA (reference sequence). The V gene lost 5 bases and the J gene lost 2 bases, with 16 bases spanning the gap. CDR3 residues: CSAYEQIFPYEQYF. In nucleotides, the CDR3 is TGCAGTGCTTACGAACAGATCTTTCCCTACGAGCAGTACTTC.

Only a few counts were recorded for this clonotype. This sequence joins TRBV10-1 and TRBJ2-4; the D is unclear. The last part of the DNA fits TRBJ2-7 better; the J call may be wrong. The CDR3 length is 14 residues. The germline CDR1 and CDR2 sequences are WNHNN and SYGVQD (reference sequence). The CDR3 spells CASSESHSTYEQYF. CDR3 sequence (DNA): TGCGCCAGCAGTGAGTCCCACTCGACCTACGAGCAGTACTTC.

This rearrangement joins TRBV12-3 or TRBV12-4 to TRBJ1-2; D is uncertain. The germline V and J ends were trimmed by 5 bases and 0 bases, with 10 bases remaining between them. CDR3 length: 14 residues. CDR3 DNA: TGTGCCAGCAGTCCGGCGGGCACTAACTATGGCTACACCTTC. Its protein product is CASSPAGTNYGYTF.

Only a few counts were recorded for this clonotype. The chain carries TRBV5-5 and TRBJ2-1, with 11 positions matching TRBD2. V trimming: 1 base; J trimming: 9 bases; junction bases outside the gene matches: 3. Germline-derived CDR1 and CDR2 are SGHKS and YYEKEE (reference sequence). There are 14 residues in the CDR3. CDR3 nucleotides: TGTGCCAGCAGCTTGACTAGCGGGAGTAGTGAGCAGTTCTTC. It encodes CASSLTSGSSEQFF. The full variable domain, rest sourced from reference TRBV5-5 and TRBJ2-1, is DAGVTQSPTHLIKTRGQQVTLRCSPISGHKSVSWYQQVLGQGPQFIFQYYEKEERGRGNFPDRFSARQFPNYSSELNVNALLLGDSALYLCASSLTSGSSEQFFGPGTRLTVL.